These 21 T cell receptor beta chains originate from one sample sequenced in a study of blood T cell repertoires in COVID-19. Profiled with immunoSEQ multiplex PCR; TCRdb holds only in-frame clones, not every one. The table has about 120,000 clones, approximately 81% seen once. The sample comprised peripheral blood. The receptors stem from a man aged 40-55 years with acute or convalescent COVID-19.

This clone has just a few counts. The chain uses TRBV20-1 and TRBJ1-2; D not certain. The V gene lost 6 bases and the J gene lost 8 bases, with 10 bases spanning the gap. This CDR3 is 10 amino acids long. CDR1 and CDR2 from the germline V gene are DFQATT and SNEGSKA (reference sequence). The CDR3 sequence is CSASREGYTF. CDR3 bases: TGCAGTGCCTCCCGCGAAGGCTACACCTTC.

The J gene is TRBJ2-3, the V gene TRBV3-1 (or the pseudogene TRBV3-2), with D possibly being TRBD1 (6 bases). Germline CDR1 LGHDT, CDR2 YNNKEL (reference sequence). The CDR3 has 15 amino acids. V was trimmed by 3 bases and J by 2 bases, leaving 12 bases between them. This chain's CDR3 is CASSHSDSNTDTQYF. DNA for the CDR3: TGTGCCAGCAGCCATTCGGACAGTAACACAGATACGCAGTATTTT.

The gene calls are TRBV6-5 and TRBJ1-2; 7 bases align to TRBD1. The CDR3 extends over 13 amino acids. The V gene end was trimmed by 9 bases and the J gene end by 8 bases; junction bases not matched to a gene: 12. Germline CDR1 reads MNHEY; CDR2 reads SVGAGI. CDR3 loop: CASSRTGTEGYTF. For the CDR3, the DNA is TGTGCCAGTAGCCGCACTGGGACAGAGGGCTACACCTTC.

The chain recombines TRBV11-1 with TRBJ2-5; D is perhaps TRBD2 (7 bases). CDR1 is SGHAT and CDR2 is FQDESV in the germline V gene (reference sequence). V was trimmed by 4 bases and J by 1 base, leaving 13 bases between them. The CDR3 is 15 residues long. Here the CDR3 reads CASSSIGGLQETQYF. CDR3 DNA sequence: TGTGCCAGCAGCTCAATCGGGGGGCTCCAAGAGACCCAGTACTTC.

The chain recombines TRBV11-2 with TRBJ1-1; the D is unclear. Germline CDR1 reads SGHAT; CDR2 reads FQNNGV. The V end was cut by 2 bases, the J end by 4 bases, with 8 bases between. This CDR3 region has 13 residues. The CDR3 is CASSLSGSTEAFF. CDR3 DNA: TGTGCCAGCAGCTTAAGCGGGAGCACTGAAGCTTTCTTT.

The chain combines TRBV11-2 with TRBJ2-3, with D perhaps matching TRBD2 (6 bases). The CDR3 sequence is 17 residues long. The ends were cut back, 5 bases at V and 2 bases at J, with 20 bases in the middle. Germline CDR1 reads SGHAT; CDR2 reads FQNNGV. The CDR3 DNA is TGTGCCAGCAGCAAGGTACGGGGTAGGGACTCCACAGATACGCAGTATTTT. Translating gives CASSKVRGRDSTDTQYF.

The chain combines TRBV19 with TRBJ1-2, with D hard to call. Germline CDR1 and CDR2: LNHDA and SQIVND (reference sequence). CDR3 size: 14 residues. Trimming shortened V by 1 base and J by 8 bases, and 14 bases separated the two germline ends. The CDR3 DNA sequence: TGTGCCAGTAGTATAGTACAGCCACCGGAAGGCTACACCTTC. Protein sequence: CASSIVQPPEGYTF. The variable domain in full, with the rest retrieved from reference TRBV19 and TRBJ1-2, is DGGITQSPKYLFRKEGQNVTLSCEQNLNHDAMYWYRQDPGQGLRLIYYSQIVNDFQKGDIAEGYSVSREKKESFPLTVTSAQKNPTAFYLCASSIVQPPEGYTFGSGTRLTVV.

This chain links TRBV7-2 with TRBJ1-6, with TRBD1 matching 7 bases. The CDR3 runs 15 residues. The germline CDR1 and CDR2 sequences are SGHTA and FQGNSA. The ends lost 5 bases at V and 7 bases at J; junction bases unmatched: 8. The CDR3 spells CASSAGTVKNSPLHF. The CDR3 nucleotides are TGTGCCAGCAGCGCCGGGACAGTAAAGAATTCACCCCTCCACTTT.

V usage is TRBV4-1 and J usage is TRBJ2-7; TRBD1 matches 8 bases. Germline V gene sequence: CDR1 MGHRA, CDR2 YSYEKL. The CDR3 spans 15 residues. V dropped 4 bases and J dropped 4; count of bases not matched to a gene: 9. The CDR3 coding sequence is TGCGCCAGCAGCCCCCAGACAGGGGTCGGGTACGAGCAGTACTTC. Residues: CASSPQTGVGYEQYF.

The chain is built from TRBV5-1 and TRBJ2-7; 11 positions match TRBD1. CDR3 size: 15 residues. Germline V lookup: CDR1 SGHRS, CDR2 YFSETQ. V trimming: 4 bases; J trimming: 1 base; junction bases outside the gene matches: 4. The CDR3 loop is CASSGGTGGSYEQYF. The CDR3 region has the DNA TGCGCCAGCAGCGGCGGGACAGGGGGTTCCTACGAGCAGTACTTC.

The chain recombines TRBV9 with TRBJ2-1, with TRBD2 as a possible D gene (5 bases). CDR1 is SGDLS, CDR2 YYNGEE, per germline. The CDR3 length is 15 residues. V gave up 0 bases and J gave up 8 bases, with 15 bases separating them. CDR3 in DNA: TGTGCCAGCAGCGTAGGAGGGTCTTTGTCGGATGAGCAGTTCTTC. It translates to CASSVGGSLSDEQFF.

The gene calls are TRBV24-1 and TRBJ2-5; TRBD1 matches at 11 bases. After removal of 3 bases from V and 3 bases from J, the junction contained 2 bases not matched to a gene. This CDR3 region has 15 residues. In germline, CDR1 is KGHDR, CDR2 SFDVKD. CDR3 coding DNA: TGTGCCACCAGTGATCGGGACAGGGGGGAAGAGACCCAGTACTTC. Encoded protein: CATSDRDRGEETQYF.

This clone was picked up one time. The CDR3 coding sequence is TGTGCCAGCAGCCTAGGGACAGGACCTTTCTACGAGCAGTACTTC. Protein: CASSLGTGPFYEQYF. The V and J genes are TRBV9 and TRBJ2-7, with 8 bases identical to TRBD1. With V trimmed by 4 bases and J by 3 bases, 9 bases remained unmatched. The CDR3 is 15 residues long. Germline V gene sequence: CDR1 SGDLS, CDR2 YYNGEE. The full variable domain, rest sourced from reference TRBV9 and TRBJ2-7, is DSGVTQTPKHLITATGQRVTLRCSPRSGDLSVYWYQQSLDQGLQFLIQYYNGEERAKGNILERFSAQQFPDLHSELNLSSLELGDSALYFCASSLGTGPFYEQYFGPGTRLTVT.

A few counts support this clone. The chain couples TRBV7-8 to TRBJ2-7; D might be TRBD2 (6 bases). Trimming took 5 bases from V and 2 from J, leaving 7 bases between them. The CDR3 is made up of 12 amino acids. Per the germline V gene, CDR1 is SGHVS and CDR2 is FQNEAQ. The CDR3 sequence is CASSPGAYEQYF. The CDR3 nucleotides read TGTGCCAGCAGCCCGGGAGCCTACGAGCAGTACTTC.

The CDR3 nucleotides read TGTGCCTGGAGTGTGGGGACAGGGGGCATGAACACTGAAGCTTTCTTT. Translating it yields CAWSVGTGGMNTEAFF. This chain links TRBV30 with TRBJ1-1; 12 bases are a match to TRBD1. The V and J ends lost 0 bases and 0 bases, in that order; junction bases with no gene match: 2. Germline assignment: CDR1 GTSNPN and CDR2 SVGIG (reference sequence). The CDR3 is made up of 16 amino acids.

The rearrangement joins TRBV6-2 or TRBV6-3 to TRBJ1-4; D may be TRBD1 (6 bases). V was pared by 0 bases and J by 8 bases, with 10 bases between. CDR1 and CDR2 from the germline V gene are MNHEY and SVGEGT. The CDR3 sequence is 14 residues long. CDR3 region: CASSYSWTEEKLFF. In DNA, the CDR3 is TGTGCCAGCAGTTACTCGTGGACAGAAGAAAAACTGTTTTTT.

The chain couples TRBV6-4 to TRBJ2-1, with 7 positions matching TRBD1. J gave up 2 bases and V 4 bases, and 5 bases lay outside the gene matches. Germline CDR1 and CDR2: MRHNA and SNTAGT. CDR3 size: 15 residues. The CDR3 reads CASSVNRGPYNEQFF. The CDR3 DNA reads TGTGCCAGCAGTGTAAACAGGGGTCCCTACAATGAGCAGTTCTTC.

The chain has TRBV5-1 and TRBJ1-3; TRBD1 is a possible D gene (5 bases). The germline gives CDR1 SGHRS, CDR2 YFSETQ. The CDR3 is 13 residues long. Trimming left V 4 bases short and J 4 bases short, with 9 bases between. Here the CDR3 DNA reads TGCGCCAGCAGCCCAGGGCCCGGAAACACCATATATTTT. Its protein product is CASSPGPGNTIYF.

The chain combines TRBV5-1 with TRBJ2-2, with TRBD2 identical over 7 bases. The V gene end was trimmed by 4 bases and the J gene end by 4 bases; junction bases not matched to a gene: 16. The germline V gene has CDR1 SGHRS and CDR2 YFSETQ. The length of the CDR3 is 18 residues. The CDR3 protein is CASSPNILIAGATGELFF. CDR3 DNA: TGCGCCAGCAGCCCGAATATTTTAATAGCGGGCGCCACCGGGGAGCTGTTTTTT.

This chain connects TRBV21-1 to TRBJ1-1; the DNA was not compared with TRBD1, the D call given in the table. TRBV21-1 is marked as a pseudogene. The CDR3 extends over 15 amino acids. The CDR3 nucleotides are TGTGCCAGCAGCAAGAAAACAGTCTCGCCCGCAGAAGCTTTCTTT. This sequence encodes CASSKKTVSPAEAFF.

The CDR3 DNA reads TGTGCCAGCAGCCAAGATCCACAGGCCTACGAGCAGTACTTC. The encoded protein is CASSQDPQAYEQYF. The chain is built from TRBV4-2 and TRBJ2-7; a weak D match, TRBD1 (5 bases). The germline gives CDR1 LGHNA, CDR2 YNFKEQ. Trimming removed 0 bases at V and 2 bases at J, with 8 bases between. This CDR3 comprises 14 residues.